What follows is one TCR beta chain and its context. This receptor's antigen is unknown. It has no much larger one-base neighbor in the sample; base qualities were not kept. The data were obtained in a study of blood T cell repertoires in COVID-19 (dated by TCRdb to 2018 to 2020). As for the study more broadly: The collaborator samples originated in the United States, Italy and Spain and spanned the acute and convalescent phases of COVID-19. The prospective study material was composed of cDNA or gDNA derived from T cells, B-cell-depleted T cells, or PBMCs. The dataset comprised deeply sampled blood TCRbeta repertoires from subjects exposed to, actively infected with, or recovered from COVID-19. The repertoires were released in a freely available public database intended as a resource for research on the immune response to SARS-CoV-2. The samples were drawn from the first 160 participants of the ongoing ImmuneRACE study and from 1,254 subjects provided by 6 global collaborators. The sample metadata nearly always contained a de-identified subject ID, COVID-19 status, age in years and sex. HLA class I and class II types, where available, came from metadata supplied by the sample provider rather than from assay-based typing.

At the junction V is shortened by 3 bases and J by 10 bases, with 13 bases in between. The CDR3 numbers 13 residues from cysteine through phenylalanine. The CDR3 DNA has 39 bases and is translated from base 1. CDR1 is given as SEHNR and CDR2 as FQNEAQ, both from the germline V gene (reference sequence). TCRbeta CDR3 regions were amplified from genomic DNA using the immunoSEQ Assay, a bias-controlled multiplex PCR. As for the original processing: Nucleated cell counts per sample were estimated from amplification of reference gene primers within the assay. Sequence reads were collapsed and filtered to measure the absolute abundance of every unique TCRbeta CDR3 rearrangement. For each sample, productive Simpson clonality was calculated as the square root of Simpson's diversity index over productive rearrangements. This is the immuneACCESS table as TCRdb keeps it, with only in-frame sequences that have V and J called. A part of the clones is gone; compared with another copy, unresolved V genes explain less than half, and the rest is unexplained. V, J and clone size reflect that table, while D and trimming were determined from the DNA. In this sample the table shows approximately 360,000 clones, roughly four fifths of which occur a single time. The leading ten clones occupy about 5.4% of the sample.

Participants in the prospective study were enrolled through a virtual design, were aged 18 to 89 years, and lived in about two dozen United States geographic areas. Cohort assignment in the prospective study relied on participant-reported clinical history from a screening survey and a study questionnaire. For ImmuneRACE Cohort 3, a participant was defined as recovered based on two consecutive negative NP/OP PCR tests, clearance by a healthcare professional, or resolution of symptoms. In the prospective study, whole blood, serum and a nasopharyngeal or oropharyngeal swab were collected from each participant by mobile phlebotomists. Prospective study participants could optionally give additional blood draws and questionnaires over an approximately 2-month period. Blood samples from the prospective study were shipped frozen or at room temperature prior to DNA extraction. The investigation overall reported the following: The amount of clinical and demographic metadata varied by source and participant and was provided uncurated.

The TCR was taken from a woman aged 45-60 years who had recovered from COVID-19. Source material: PBMCs or T cells enriched from blood (not recorded which). The chain is assembled from TRBV7-9 and TRBJ2-1; the D segment cannot be called with confidence. The nucleotide sequence reads TGTGCCAGCAGCTTCCTCACGGTGGGCGAGCAGTTCTTC. It translates to CASSFLTVGEQFF.